These 17 T cell receptor beta chains were all obtained from the same sample, sequenced in a study of shared clonotypes between healthy human individuals. The repertoire was sequenced with immunoSEQ multiplex PCR; TCRdb's copy has only in-frame clones and lacks some. The sample records some 500,000 clones, approximately 71% being singletons. The sequenced sample consisted of PBMCs. Every receptor here comes from a woman in her thirties or forties in good health. Some clones in this sample may be carry-over from other donors' samples.

To note about this clone: A single base is all that separates this from a far larger clone, so a read error is likely. Other nucleotide sequences in the sample specify the same CDR3. This chain links TRBV29-1 with TRBJ1-2; D is unclear. Germline V gene lookup returns CDR1 SQVTM and CDR2 ANQGSEA. The CDR3 totals 11 residues. The V end was cut by 7 bases, the J end by 2 bases, with 8 bases between. In DNA form, the CDR3 reads TGCAGCGAATCCTCAAACTATGGCTACACCTTC. Protein sequence: CSESSNYGYTF.

J is TRBJ2-7 and V is TRBV5-4, with 10 nucleotides matching TRBD1. The CDR3 is made up of 15 amino acids. CDR1 SGHNT and CDR2 YYREEE come from the germline V gene (reference sequence). The V segment lost 4 bases and the J segment 2 bases; nucleotides outside the gene matches: 6. CDR3 sequence (DNA): TGTGCCAGCAGCGCCGGGACAGGGGCCCCCTACGAGCAGTACTTC. This translates into CASSAGTGAPYEQYF.

This chain's CDR3 is CASRLTGLATEAFF. CDR3 in DNA: TGTGCCAGCAGGTTGACAGGGTTGGCCACTGAAGCTTTCTTT. The genes are TRBV27 and TRBJ1-1; 7 bases are a match to TRBD1. This CDR3 is built from 14 residues. The junction had 8 bases not matched to a gene; V was cut back by 6 bases and J by 4 bases. Germline V gives CDR1 MNHEY, CDR2 SMNVEV (reference sequence).

Note on this clone: This could be a read error, since a much larger clone is one nucleotide away. The CDR3 DNA sequence: TGTGCCAGCAGCTTCACGGGGGGGACCCAGTACTTC. The encoded protein is CASSFTGGTQYF. This rearrangement joins TRBV7-9 to TRBJ2-5, with 7 bases identical to TRBD2. This CDR3 spans 12 amino acids. Germline assignment: CDR1 SEHNR and CDR2 FQNEAQ (reference sequence). V was pared by 3 bases and J by 7 bases, with 2 bases of the junction left unmatched. Full variable domain (missing parts from reference TRBV7-9 and TRBJ2-5): DTGVSQNPRHKITKRGQNVTFRCDPISEHNRLYWYRQTLGQGPEFLTYFQNEAQLEKSRLLSDRFSAERPKGSFSTLEIQRTEQGDSAMYLCASSFTGGTQYFGPGTRLLVL.

This clone was detected only once. A far larger clone is a single base away, which makes a read error likely. Other DNA sequences from this sample encode an identical CDR3 as well. The chain is built from TRBV29-1 and TRBJ1-2; 7 bases are shared with TRBD1. Germline V CDR1 and CDR2: SQVTM, ANQGSEA. CDR3 length: 13 residues. The DNA of the CDR3 is TGCAGCGTCGAAGAAACAGGGGATGGTGGCTACACCTTC. It is translated as CSVEETGDGGYTF. The full variable domain, in which reference TRBV29-1 and TRBJ1-2 provide the parts outside the CDR3, is SAVISQKPSRDICQRGTSLTIQCQVDSQVTMMFWYRQQPGQSLTLIATANQGSEATYESGFVIDKFPISRPNLTFSTLTVSNMSPEDSSIYLCSVEETGDGGYTFGSGTRLTVV.

J is TRBJ1-6 and V is TRBV2; 8 positions agree with TRBD1. The CDR3 has 15 residues. The V gene's germline CDR1 is SNHLY and CDR2 FYNNEI. J gave up 8 bases and V 6 bases, and 9 bases lay outside the gene matches. CDR3 sequence reads: CASRNRGVGYSPLHF. CDR3 sequence (DNA): TGTGCCAGCAGAAACAGGGGGGTGGGGTATTCACCCCTCCACTTT.

The rearrangement uses TRBV5-6 and TRBJ1-5, with D perhaps matching TRBD1 (5 bases). Trimming cost V 0 bases and J 2 bases, with 12 bases left between them. This CDR3 region has 16 residues. Looked up from germline, CDR1 is SGHDT and CDR2 is YYEEEE. The CDR3 loop is CASSLDTGVRNQPQHF. The CDR3 region has the DNA TGTGCCAGCAGCTTGGACACGGGGGTGCGCAATCAGCCCCAGCATTTT.

The V call is TRBV19, the J call TRBJ2-7; no clear D. Trimming removed 5 bases from V and 0 bases from J, with 14 bases in between. The CDR3 consists of 15 residues. Germline V gene sequence: CDR1 LNHDA, CDR2 SQIVND (reference sequence). The CDR3 region is CASSSSTGPSYEQYF. The CDR3 bases are TGTGCCAGTAGTTCTAGTACCGGGCCCTCCTACGAGCAGTACTTC.

Details on this clone: This is likely an artifact of a read error, given a far larger clone one base away. The chain uses TRBV20-1 and TRBJ1-2, with unresolved D. From germline, CDR1 is DFQATT and CDR2 SNEGSKA (reference sequence). The CDR3 totals 8 residues. CDR3 sequence reads: CNASGYTF. Here the CDR3 DNA reads TGCAATGCTAGTGGCTACACCTTC.

This chain links TRBV7-2 with TRBJ1-1, with D tentatively TRBD1 (5 bases). The CDR3 contains 18 residues. Trimming took 6 bases from V and 0 from J, leaving 23 bases between them. Per the germline V gene, CDR1 is SGHTA and CDR2 is FQGNSA. The CDR3 bases are TGTGCCAGCAGGTACTCCGGGACTTCCTACCGGATGAACACTGAAGCTTTCTTT. Amino acids: CASRYSGTSYRMNTEAFF.

CDR3 loop: CASSLNVDRVLRYEQYF. The CDR3 DNA is TGTGCCAGCAGCTTAAATGTGGACAGGGTATTGAGGTACGAGCAGTACTTC. The chain employs TRBV7-8 and TRBJ2-7, with 8 bases matching TRBD1. CDR1 is SGHVS, CDR2 FQNEAQ, per germline. This CDR3 is 17 amino acids long. The V segment lost 2 bases and the J segment 4 bases; nucleotides outside the gene matches: 13. The entire variable domain, with the rest obtained from reference TRBV7-8 and TRBJ2-7, is as follows: GAGVSQSPRYKVAKRGQDVALRCDPISGHVSLFWYQQALGQGPEFLTYFQNEAQLDKSGLPSDRFFAERPEGSVSTLKIQRTQQEDSAVYLCASSLNVDRVLRYEQYFGPGTRLTVT.

The chain combines TRBV10-3 with TRBJ2-6, with D possibly being TRBD1 or TRBD2 (5 bases each). The CDR3 covers 17 residues. Germline V CDR1 and CDR2: ENHRY, SYGVKD. Trimming shortened V by 10 bases and J by 5 bases, and 24 bases separated the two germline ends. CDR3 nucleotide sequence: TGTGCCAGCAGGGACCTCAGGACGCCGGGGCGGGCCAACGTCCTGACTTTC. This gives the protein CASRDLRTPGRANVLTF.

The rearrangement uses TRBV5-1 and TRBJ2-7; 11 bases line up with TRBD1. The V gene end was trimmed by 4 bases and the J gene end by 5 bases; junction bases not matched to a gene: 8. Germline CDR1 and CDR2: SGHRS and YFSETQ. This CDR3 has 15 residues. The CDR3 protein is CASSPEAGQGDEQYF. The CDR3 DNA is TGCGCCAGCAGCCCAGAGGCGGGACAGGGGGACGAGCAGTACTTC.

There are many counts of this clone. In DNA form, the CDR3 reads TGCAGCCCATCACACATGAACACTGAAGCTTTCTTT. Its protein product is CSPSHMNTEAFF. The genes are TRBV29-1 and TRBJ1-1; no clear D gene. V gave up 8 bases and J gave up 0 bases, with 10 bases separating them. Germline lookup yields CDR1 SQVTM and CDR2 ANQGSEA. The CDR3 extends over 12 amino acids.

The chain employs TRBV28 and TRBJ2-7; TRBD2 matches 8 bases. V lost 5 bases and J lost 2; bases outside the gene matches: 5. This CDR3 has 14 residues. Germline assignment: CDR1 MDHEN and CDR2 SYDVKM. CDR3 DNA sequence: TGTGCCAGCAGTCCAGGACTAGCTCCCTACGAGCAGTACTTC. Protein product: CASSPGLAPYEQYF.

The table lists this clone with many counts. This chain links TRBV5-1 with TRBJ1-1; 9 nucleotides line up with TRBD1. The germline CDR1 and CDR2 sequences are SGHRS and YFSETQ. This CDR3 contains 12 residues. With 3 bases clipped from V and 8 bases from J, the junction kept 2 bases outside the gene matches. For the CDR3, the DNA is TGCGCCAGCAGCTGGGACAGGGAAGAAGCTTTCTTT. Its protein is CASSWDREEAFF.

Regarding this clone: Given a far larger clone just one base away, this is likely a sequencing read error. The gene calls are TRBV25-1 and TRBJ2-1; 9 bases agree with TRBD1. Germline CDR1 reads MGHDK; CDR2 reads SYGVNS. CDR3 length: 18 residues. V lost 3 bases, J lost 10 bases, and 19 bases stayed unmatched. In DNA form, the CDR3 reads TGTGCCAGCAGTGACCTGCCCCCGGGACAGGGTTTGCCCTACGAGCAGTTCTTC. Translating gives CASSDLPPGQGLPYEQFF. Drawing the rest from reference TRBV25-1 and TRBJ2-1, the complete variable domain is EADIYQTPRYLVIGTGKKITLECSQTMGHDKMYWYQQDPGMELHLIHYSYGVNSTEKGDLSSESTVSRIRTEHFPLTLESARPSHTSQYLCASSDLPPGQGLPYEQFFGPGTRLTVL.